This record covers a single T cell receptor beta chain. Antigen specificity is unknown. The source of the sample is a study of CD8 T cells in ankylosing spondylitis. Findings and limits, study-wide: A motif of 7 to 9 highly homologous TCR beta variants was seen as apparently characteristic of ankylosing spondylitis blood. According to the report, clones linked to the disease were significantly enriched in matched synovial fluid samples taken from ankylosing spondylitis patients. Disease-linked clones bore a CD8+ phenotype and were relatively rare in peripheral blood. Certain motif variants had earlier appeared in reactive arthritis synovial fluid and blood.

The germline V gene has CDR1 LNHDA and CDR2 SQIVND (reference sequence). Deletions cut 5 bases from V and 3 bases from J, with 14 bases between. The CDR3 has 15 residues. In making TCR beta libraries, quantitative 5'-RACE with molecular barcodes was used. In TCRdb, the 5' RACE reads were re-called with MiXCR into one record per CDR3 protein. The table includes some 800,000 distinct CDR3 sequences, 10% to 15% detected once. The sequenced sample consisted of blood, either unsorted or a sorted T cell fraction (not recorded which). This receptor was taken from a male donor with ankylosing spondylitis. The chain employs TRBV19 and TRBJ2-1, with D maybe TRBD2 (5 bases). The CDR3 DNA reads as TGTGCCAGTAGTCCTACTAGTGGCCACTACAATGAGCAGTTCTTC. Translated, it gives CASSPTSGHYNEQFF.